This T cell receptor beta chain was captured in a study of cytomegalovirus exposure and HLA in healthy donors. Study-wide results and limits: What a later analysis showed was that several of the most significant clusters appeared linked to common viral pathogens. Among the sequence variants, a highly shared cluster was likely an artifact of sequencing. According to the study, roughly 180 TCR beta chains were cytomegalovirus-associated.

A note on this clone: What it recognizes is unknown.

The germline gives CDR1 MNHNY, CDR2 SVGAGI (reference sequence). Trimming cost V 6 bases and J 4 bases, with 18 bases left between them. The CDR3 loop spans 15 amino acids. 60 Vbeta and 13 Jbeta primers were used in PCR. TCRdb's copy holds only in-frame clones and misses some; the assay was immunoSEQ multiplex PCR. The data contain 200,000 or so clones, around 86% of them seen just once; the ten biggest clones take up 6.5%. At the time of sampling, donors were nominally healthy, though unrecorded immune exposures were likely. The chain employs TRBV6-6 and TRBJ1-2; perhaps TRBD1 as D (6 bases). Sample: PBMCs. The receptor comes from a woman aged 45 to 65 in good health and CMV-seropositive. In nucleotides, the CDR3 is TGTGCCAGCAGCTCAACCTGGGACACGGGCTATGGCTACACCTTC. It is translated as CASSSTWDTGYGYTF.